What follows are 13 T cell receptor beta chains derived from one specimen sequenced in a study of OX40 agonist ivuxolimab in advanced cancers. Some clones are missing from TCRdb's copy, which holds only in-frame ones; the method was immunoSEQ multiplex PCR. The sample carries about 80,000 clones, 70% to 90% recorded once. The source material was CD4+ or CD8+ T cells sorted from blood, sampled in a trial of the OX40 agonist ivuxolimab. The receptors here all came from an adult with an advanced solid tumor such as melanoma, head and neck, liver or kidney cancer.

The J gene is TRBJ2-5, the V gene TRBV4-2; D call uncertain. The end of the DNA is better explained by TRBJ2-7, so the J call may be wrong. The V gene's germline CDR1 is LGHNA and CDR2 YNFKEQ. The CDR3 is 15 residues long. For the CDR3, the DNA is TGTGCCAGCAGCCAAGCGACGCAAACCACCTACGAGCAGTACTTC. Translation: CASSQATQTTYEQYF.

The chain has TRBV7-9 and TRBJ1-5, with D possibly TRBD1 on 5 matching bases. V lost 1 base, J lost 5 bases, and 9 bases lay in between. Germline lookup yields CDR1 SEHNR and CDR2 FQNEAQ (reference sequence). This CDR3 region has 14 residues. CDR3 bases: TGTGCCAGCAGCTTAGATTGGGGGGATCAGCCCCAGCATTTT. As protein: CASSLDWGDQPQHF.

The chain uses TRBV15 and TRBJ1-1; TRBD1 agrees at 7 bases. V trimming: 0 bases; J trimming: 3 bases; junction bases outside the gene matches: 7. Germline CDR1 LNHNV, CDR2 YYDKDF (reference sequence). This CDR3 is built from 16 residues. In DNA, the CDR3 is TGTGCCACCAGCAGAGATACAGGGGCCGGGGACACTGAAGCTTTCTTT. The encoded protein is CATSRDTGAGDTEAFF.

The table lists this clone with a count of one. J is TRBJ1-2 and V is TRBV6-6; the D gene is possibly TRBD1 (5 bases). This CDR3 is 13 amino acids long. V was clipped by 7 bases and J by 0 bases, with 9 bases between them. Germline assignment: CDR1 MNHNY and CDR2 SVGAGI (reference sequence). The CDR3 bases are TGTGCCAGCAAACAGACAGCTAACTATGGCTACACCTTC. Amino acids: CASKQTANYGYTF.

The chain couples TRBV14 to TRBJ2-7; D could derive from TRBD1 or TRBD2 (5 bases each). The V gene lost 5 bases and the J gene lost 3 bases, with 23 bases spanning the gap. Germline loops: CDR1 SGHDN, CDR2 FVKESK. The CDR3 loop spans 17 amino acids. CDR3 in amino acids: CASSAIGGRGASYEQYF. The DNA of the CDR3 is TGTGCCAGCAGCGCTATTGGGGGTAGGGGAGCCAGCTACGAGCAGTACTTC.

The chain combines TRBV7-2 with TRBJ2-3; 7 nucleotides match TRBD2. Losses at the gene ends were 2 bases for V and 10 bases for J; bases not matched to a gene: 9. The CDR3 covers 14 residues. Germline assignment: CDR1 SGHTA and CDR2 FQGNSA. The CDR3 bases are TGTGCCAGCAGCTTAAGTCCTAGCGGACGTGCGCAGTATTTT. Encoded protein: CASSLSPSGRAQYF.

The rearrangement joins TRBV5-6 to TRBJ1-5; weak D call: TRBD1 (5 bases). There are 13 residues in the CDR3. Germline assignment: CDR1 SGHDT and CDR2 YYEEEE. V gave up 4 bases and J gave up 2 bases, with 7 bases separating them. The CDR3 spells CASSRGRNQPQHF. DNA of the CDR3: TGTGCCAGCAGCAGGGGTCGCAATCAGCCCCAGCATTTT.

The chain employs TRBV6-1 and TRBJ1-2; D is undetermined. The germline V and J ends were trimmed by 5 bases and 8 bases, with 9 bases remaining between them. Germline V CDR1 and CDR2: MNHNS, SASEGT. The CDR3 has 11 amino acids. This CDR3 reads CASSYIEGYTF. The CDR3 region has the DNA TGTGCCAGCAGTTACATCGAGGGCTACACCTTC.

The CDR3 loop is CASSQPRGGVNIQYF. The CDR3, as DNA: TGCGCCAGCAGCCAACCTCGGGGTGGCGTAAACATTCAGTACTTC. The chain combines TRBV4-3 with TRBJ2-4; perhaps TRBD2 as D (5 bases). The V end was cut by 2 bases, the J end by 6 bases, with 14 bases between. Germline V gene data show CDR1 as LGHNA and CDR2 as YSLEER. This CDR3 has 15 residues.

The chain couples TRBV7-9 to TRBJ1-1; D ambiguous. There are 13 residues in the CDR3. CDR1 is SEHNR and CDR2 is FQNEAQ in the germline V gene (reference sequence). The V gene lost 1 base and the J gene lost 2 bases, with 5 bases spanning the gap. The CDR3 DNA follows: TGTGCCAGCAGCTTAGACAGTAACACTGAAGCTTTCTTT. Protein product: CASSLDSNTEAFF. Combining the CDR3 with reference TRBV7-9 and TRBJ1-1 gives the whole variable domain DTGVSQNPRHKITKRGQNVTFRCDPISEHNRLYWYRQTLGQGPEFLTYFQNEAQLEKSRLLSDRFSAERPKGSFSTLEIQRTEQGDSAMYLCASSLDSNTEAFFGQGTRLTVV.

The chain employs TRBV4-2 and TRBJ1-3; a weak D match, TRBD1 (6 bases). V lost 4 bases and J lost 0, with 10 bases in between. The CDR3 extends over 15 amino acids. CDR1 LGHNA and CDR2 YNFKEQ come from the germline V gene. In nucleotides, the CDR3 is TGTGCCAGCAGCCGAGACAGGAGCTCTGGAAACACCATATATTTT. Encoded protein: CASSRDRSSGNTIYF.

Only a few counts were recorded for this clone. The chain employs TRBV7-9 and TRBJ1-4; D unresolved. The V end lost 4 bases, the J end lost 10 bases, and 13 bases lay between the germline ends. Germline CDR1 SEHNR, CDR2 FQNEAQ (reference sequence). CDR3 length equals 13 residues. As DNA, the CDR3 is TGTGCCAGCAGCTCCGGGCGCGATGCAAAACTGTTTTTT. Protein sequence: CASSSGRDAKLFF.

The CDR3 coding sequence is TGCGCCAGCAGCCAAGTCGGGGAGGTGAACACTGAAGCTTTCTTT. It is translated as CASSQVGEVNTEAFF. V usage is TRBV4-3 and J usage is TRBJ1-1, with D uncertain. Germline lookup yields CDR1 LGHNA and CDR2 YSLEER. The CDR3 runs 15 residues. V lost 1 base and J 0 bases, leaving 9 bases between the germline ends.